This T cell receptor beta chain derives from a study of T cell repertoires in cytomegalovirus infection. The V end lost 5 bases, the J end lost 4 bases, and 11 bases lay between the germline ends. This CDR3 is built from 13 residues. Per germline, CDR1 SGHVS and CDR2 FQNEAQ. The study's findings and limits: What dominated the ex vivo response were HLA-C-restricted CMV-specific TCR beta clonotypes.

A word on this clonotype: Antigen specificity is unknown.

Via MiXCR, TCRdb re-called the reads, giving one row per CDR3 protein. Of approximately 160,000 distinct CDR3 sequences listed, roughly 17% are singletons. The sequenced sample was CD8+ T cells from PBMCs. The TCR originated in a human donor in good health (CMV status not recorded). Some clones in this sample may be carry-over from other donors' samples. The genes are TRBV7-8 and TRBJ1-2; D is possibly TRBD1 (5 bases). The CDR3 bases are TGTGCCAGCAGCCGACCCGACAGCTATGGCTACACCTTC. Amino acids: CASSRPDSYGYTF.